This T cell receptor (beta chain) was obtained from a study of identical twins. Study-level results: Twin pairs had excess sharing that was weaker in beta out-of-frame sequences. Out-of-frame alpha sequences that twins shared showed excess low generation probability.

This clonotype was counted a single time. Its antigen is not known. Every sampled donor was Caucasian and healthy. V lost 3 bases and J lost 1; bases outside the gene matches: 4. Germline V CDR1 and CDR2: KGHDR, SFDVKD. This CDR3 has 16 residues. Through template switching, a universal primer site was introduced, and the cDNA contained unique molecular identifiers. TCRdb reprocessed the 5' RACE reads with MiXCR, giving one entry per CDR3 protein. The sample includes 1.5 million to 2 million distinct CDR3 sequences, around 29% seen only once; the top ten take approximately 0.29%. The sequence was collected from a newborn girl in good health. The rearrangement joins TRBV24-1 to TRBJ2-3, with TRBD2 matching 9 bases. Sequencing input: cord blood. The CDR3 nucleotides read TGTGCCACCAGTGATGACGGACTAGCGCGCACAGATACGCAGTATTTT. It encodes CATSDDGLARTDTQYF.